The next 30 T cell receptor beta chains were all read from a single sample in a study of shared clonotypes between healthy human individuals. Sequencing was performed with immunoSEQ multiplex PCR; in TCRdb, only in-frame clones are kept and a portion is missing. The sample contains a few hundred thousand clones, more than 70% of which appear only once. The specimen sequenced was PBMCs. Source of these receptors: a woman between 40 and 50 years old in good health. Some clones in this sample may be carry-over from other donors' samples.

The chain links TRBV18 to TRBJ1-4; no firm D call. There are 16 residues in the CDR3. The germline V gene has CDR1 KGHSH and CDR2 LQKENI. Between the trimmed V and J ends, which lost 2 bases and 7 bases, there was a span of 17 bases. The CDR3 here is CASSPWASRTGEKLFF. The CDR3 DNA sequence: TGTGCCAGCTCACCATGGGCAAGCAGGACGGGTGAAAAACTGTTTTTT.

The chain couples TRBV11-3 to TRBJ2-2, with 8 bases fitting TRBD1. Germline V gives CDR1 SGHNT, CDR2 YENEEA. Losses at the gene ends were 3 bases for V and 4 bases for J; bases not matched to a gene: 7. This CDR3 is 16 amino acids long. The chain's CDR3 is CASSFWMTGATGELFF. CDR3 in DNA: TGTGCCAGCAGCTTTTGGATGACAGGGGCCACCGGGGAGCTGTTTTTT.

This clone has a handful of counts. This may arise from a read error, as a much more abundant clone is one base away. In the same sample, other DNA sequences code for this CDR3. The rearrangement joins TRBV15 to TRBJ2-5; D is possibly TRBD2 (6 bases). The CDR3 extends over 15 amino acids. The germline V gene has CDR1 LNHNV and CDR2 YYDKDF (reference sequence). V lost 3 bases and J lost 4, with 15 bases in between. CDR3: CATSSLSRGGETQYF. The DNA for the CDR3 is TGTGCCACCAGCAGTCTTAGTAGGGGAGGAGAGACCCAGTACTTC. Combining the CDR3 with reference TRBV15 and TRBJ2-5 gives the whole variable domain DAMVIQNPRYQVTQFGKPVTLSCSQTLNHNVMYWYQQKSSQAPKLLFHYYDKDFNNEADTPDNFQSRRPNTSFCFLDIRSPGLGDTAMYLCATSSLSRGGETQYFGPGTRLLVL.

In the case of this clone: With only one base between it and a far larger clone, this is likely a read error. The same CDR3 arises from other DNA sequences in this sample as well. The chain recombines TRBV4-2 with TRBJ2-7; D not resolved. The CDR3 extends over 15 amino acids. Germline-derived CDR1 and CDR2 are LGHNA and YNFKEQ. CDR3 in DNA: TGTGCCAGCAGCCAAGAGGCGGAGCCCCCCTACGAGCAGTACTTT. Translating gives CASSQEAEPPYEQYF.

This clone appeared a single time. This chain joins TRBV5-4 and TRBJ2-3, with D perhaps TRBD1 (6 bases). CDR1 SGHNT and CDR2 YYREEE come from the germline V gene (reference sequence). CDR3 length equals 16 residues. V shed 2 bases and J shed 4 bases, with 17 bases lying between them. The CDR3: CASSLQGDVGADTQYF. The CDR3 DNA reads as TGTGCCAGCAGCTTACAGGGAGATGTGGGGGCAGATACGCAGTATTTT.

The genes are TRBV7-9 and TRBJ2-7; 13 positions agree with TRBD2. CDR3 length equals 15 residues. J lost 2 bases, V lost 6 bases, and 4 bases had no gene match. In germline, CDR1 is SEHNR, CDR2 FQNEAQ (reference sequence). The CDR3 sequence is CASSRLAGGTYEQYF. The CDR3 region has the DNA TGTGCCAGCAGTCGACTAGCGGGAGGAACCTACGAGCAGTACTTC.

The V and J genes are TRBV11-2 and TRBJ2-7, with TRBD1 identical over 9 bases. CDR1 and CDR2 (germline): SGHAT, FQNNGV. The V and J ends lost 1 base and 3 bases, in that order; junction bases with no gene match: 10. This CDR3 is 17 amino acids long. Written as DNA, the CDR3 is TGTGCCAGCAGCTTAGCCCCCCCCGGGACAGGGAGCTACGAGCAGTACTTC. This codes for CASSLAPPGTGSYEQYF.

CDR3 DNA sequence: TGTGCCAGCAGCTTCCAATCAGGGGTTAGGGAAAAACTGTTTTTT. Protein product: CASSFQSGVREKLFF. The V and J genes are TRBV7-2 and TRBJ1-4, with a possible D match to TRBD1 (6 bases). CDR1 is SGHTA, CDR2 FQGNSA, per germline. CDR3 length equals 15 residues. Trimming removed 3 bases from V and 8 bases from J, with 16 bases in between.

There are a few counts of this clone. The chain links TRBV5-1 to TRBJ1-4; tentatively, D is TRBD1 (5 bases). The CDR3 length is 14 residues. Germline assignment: CDR1 SGHRS and CDR2 YFSETQ. Trimming pared 0 bases from V and 11 bases from J, leaving 14 bases between. CDR3 loop: CASSLGQGVGKLFF. The CDR3 nucleotides are TGCGCCAGCAGCTTGGGCCAGGGTGTGGGGAAACTGTTTTTT.

Of note for this clone: This sample includes further DNA sequences coding for the same CDR3. This chain links TRBV5-1 with TRBJ2-7; no definite D call. CDR3 length: 14 residues. Trimming stripped 4 bases from V and 1 base from J, with 12 bases between. Germline V gives CDR1 SGHRS, CDR2 YFSETQ. The CDR3 reads CASSLRSNSYEQYF. The CDR3 DNA reads as TGCGCCAGCAGCCTACGGAGCAATTCCTACGAGCAGTACTTC.

This sequence joins TRBV18 and TRBJ1-1; perhaps TRBD1 as D (5 bases). The CDR3 totals 17 residues. V shed 1 base and J shed 1 base, with 16 bases lying between them. Per the germline V gene, CDR1 is KGHSH and CDR2 is LQKENI. Here the CDR3 reads CASSPRPGEGPNTEAFF. The CDR3 nucleotides are TGTGCCAGCTCACCACGCCCGGGGGAGGGCCCGAACACTGAAGCTTTCTTT.

The rearrangement links TRBV9 to TRBJ2-7, with D possibly matching TRBD2 (6 bases). The CDR3 totals 17 residues. Per germline, CDR1 SGDLS and CDR2 YYNGEE. V was cut by 4 bases and J by 0 bases, with 20 bases left in between. CDR3 sequence (DNA): TGTGCCAGCAGCCCCCTCCGGGACTTTGTTAGCTCCTACGAGCAGTACTTC. Encoded protein: CASSPLRDFVSSYEQYF.

A word on this clone: Given a far larger clone just one base away, this is likely a sequencing read error. This sequence joins TRBV7-2 and TRBJ1-4, with 8 bases aligning to TRBD1. The CDR3 is 15 residues long. Germline loops: CDR1 SGHTA, CDR2 FQGNSA. CDR3 loop: CASSPPGTGTEKLSF. The CDR3 nucleotides read TGTGCCAGCAGCCCACCCGGGACAGGTACCGAAAAACTGTCTTTT.

The V gene is TRBV7-8, the J gene TRBJ2-5; D remains unclear. Trimming stripped 1 base from V and 5 bases from J, with 2 bases between. Germline CDR1 and CDR2: SGHVS and FQNEAQ. The CDR3 totals 11 residues. CDR3 loop: CASSLVETQYF. CDR3 nucleotides: TGTGCCAGCAGCTTAGTTGAGACCCAGTACTTC. Looking up the rest from reference TRBV7-8 and TRBJ2-5 gives the full variable domain: GAGVSQSPRYKVAKRGQDVALRCDPISGHVSLFWYQQALGQGPEFLTYFQNEAQLDKSGLPSDRFFAERPEGSVSTLKIQRTQQEDSAVYLCASSLVETQYFGPGTRLLVL.

This clone was observed once. The likely explanation is a read error, given a far larger clone one base away. The same CDR3 is also encoded by other DNA sequences in this sample. V is TRBV18 and J is TRBJ1-1; D remains unclear. Germline CDR1 and CDR2: KGHSH and LQKENI. This CDR3 spans 13 amino acids. In nucleotides, the CDR3 is TGTGCCAGCTCATTATACATGTGGACTGAAGCTTTCTTC. This codes for CASSLYMWTEAFF.

This chain links TRBV9 with TRBJ2-1; no firm D call. The CDR3 runs 17 residues. V gave up 0 bases and J gave up 0 bases, with 13 bases separating them. Germline CDR1 is SGDLS and CDR2 is YYNGEE. For the CDR3, the DNA is TGTGCCAGCAGCGTAGACGGGCAACCCAGCTCCTACAATGAGCAGTTCTTC. It specifies CASSVDGQPSSYNEQFF.

This clone occurred a few times. The CDR3 is CASTQMDRGGNQPQHF. The CDR3 DNA is TGTGCCAGTACTCAAATGGATAGGGGTGGGAATCAGCCCCAGCATTTT. The chain couples TRBV19 to TRBJ1-5, with D perhaps TRBD1 (5 bases). This CDR3 comprises 16 residues. The V gene lost 7 bases and the J gene lost 4 bases, with 20 bases spanning the gap. The germline V gene has CDR1 LNHDA and CDR2 SQIVND (reference sequence).

The V and J genes are TRBV27 and TRBJ1-5, with D possibly matching TRBD1 (5 bases). The CDR3 length is 17 residues. Germline loops: CDR1 MNHEY, CDR2 SMNVEV (reference sequence). The ends were cut back, 1 base at V and 0 bases at J, with 13 bases in the middle. The CDR3 DNA reads TGTGCCAGCAGTTTATGGATGGGGGGAAATAGCAATCAGCCCCAGCATTTT. This codes for CASSLWMGGNSNQPQHF.

The J gene is TRBJ1-1, the V gene TRBV2; TRBD1 matches 7 bases. The germline V gene encodes CDR1 SNHLY and CDR2 FYNNEI. The CDR3 spans 15 residues. V was pared by 4 bases and J by 2 bases, with 7 bases of the junction left unmatched. CDR3: CASSADRWENTEAFF. For the CDR3, the DNA is TGTGCCAGCAGTGCGGACAGGTGGGAAAACACTGAAGCTTTCTTT. The variable domain in full, with the rest retrieved from reference TRBV2 and TRBJ1-1, is EPEVTQTPSHQVTQMGQEVILRCVPISNHLYFYWYRQILGQKVEFLVSFYNNEISEKSEIFDDQFSVERPDGSNFTLKIRSTKLEDSAMYFCASSADRWENTEAFFGQGTRLTVV.

The chain carries TRBV21-1 and TRBJ2-7; whether TRBD2, the table's D call, matches the DNA was not checked. TRBV21-1 is shown as a pseudogene. This CDR3 spans 14 amino acids. The CDR3 DNA is TGTGCCAGCAGCAAGGTGACTTTCAACAACGAGCAGTACTTC. Its translation: CASSKVTFNNEQYF.

This clone appeared a single time. V gene TRBV27 combines with J gene TRBJ1-1, with D unclear. The CDR3 loop spans 15 amino acids. V lost 5 bases and J 4 bases, leaving 17 bases between the germline ends. Germline V gene sequence: CDR1 MNHEY, CDR2 SMNVEV (reference sequence). CDR3 region: CASSPLDGIPTEAFF. In DNA, the CDR3 is TGTGCCAGCAGTCCCCTGGACGGGATCCCCACTGAAGCTTTCTTT.

The chain carries TRBV29-1 and TRBJ1-1; TRBD1 might be the D (5 bases). Trimming shortened V by 4 bases and J by 2 bases, and 11 bases separated the two germline ends. The CDR3 has 13 amino acids. Germline-derived CDR1 and CDR2 are SQVTM and ANQGSEA. The CDR3 is CSVVVQANTEAFF. CDR3 nucleotide sequence: TGCAGCGTTGTGGTACAGGCTAACACTGAAGCTTTCTTT.

The rearrangement uses TRBV29-1 and TRBJ1-4; D possibly corresponds to TRBD1 (5 bases). The CDR3 is 14 residues long. The germline V gene encodes CDR1 SQVTM and CDR2 ANQGSEA. V lost 7 bases, J lost 0 bases, and 12 bases lay in between. CDR3 sequence (DNA): TGCAGCGGACAATGGGGGGCAACTAATGAAAAACTGTTTTTT. Translating gives CSGQWGATNEKLFF.

V is TRBV7-9 and J is TRBJ2-7, with 11 bases aligning to TRBD1. This CDR3 spans 16 amino acids. The germline V gene encodes CDR1 SEHNR and CDR2 FQNEAQ (reference sequence). J was trimmed by 5 bases and V by 3 bases; bases with no gene match: 9. This CDR3 reads CASSFTGQGAVDEQYF. The CDR3 nucleotides read TGTGCCAGCAGCTTCACCGGACAGGGGGCTGTTGACGAGCAGTACTTC.

V gene TRBV30 combines with J gene TRBJ2-7; TRBD2 matches 7 bases. After removal of 0 bases from V and 4 bases from J, the junction contained 9 bases not matched to a gene. Germline CDR1 and CDR2: GTSNPN and SVGIG (reference sequence). This CDR3 contains 15 residues. CDR3 nucleotides: TGTGCCTGGAGTGTATGGGGCGGGAGATTTTACGAGCAGTACTTC. This gives the protein CAWSVWGGRFYEQYF.

The CDR3 DNA follows: TGCGCCAGCAGATCCCAGAGCTCTGGAAACACCATATATTTT. Residues: CASRSQSSGNTIYF. The V gene is TRBV5-1, the J gene TRBJ1-3; D is undetermined. V was shortened by 5 bases and J by 0 bases, with 9 bases between the two germline ends. This CDR3 region has 14 residues. CDR1 is SGHRS, CDR2 YFSETQ, per germline. Full variable domain (rest looked up from reference TRBV5-1 and TRBJ1-3): KAGVTQTPRYLIKTRGQQVTLSCSPISGHRSVSWYQQTPGQGLQFLFEYFSETQRNKGNFPGRFSGRQFSNSRSEMNVSTLELGDSALYLCASRSQSSGNTIYFGEGSWLTVV.

The chain carries TRBV28 and TRBJ2-7, with D possibly being TRBD2 (6 bases). Trimming cost V 3 bases and J 5 bases, with 14 bases left between them. Germline V gene data show CDR1 as MDHEN and CDR2 as SYDVKM. CDR3 length equals 14 residues. The CDR3 DNA reads as TGTGCCAGCAGTTTCGGCGGGGTCGTCGACGAGCAGTACTTC. It translates to CASSFGGVVDEQYF.

J is TRBJ2-2 and V is TRBV28; TRBD2 matches at 7 bases. Germline values: CDR1 MDHEN, CDR2 SYDVKM. V shed 2 bases, J shed 7 bases, and the junction held 7 bases outside the gene matches. CDR3 length: 15 residues. CDR3 nucleotide sequence: TGTGCCAGCAGTTTACGGGGAGCGGGGTACGGGGAGCTGTTTTTT. As protein: CASSLRGAGYGELFF.

As for this clone: Only one base separates this from a far larger clonotype, so it likely reflects a read error. The identical CDR3 is also encoded by other nucleotide sequences in the sample. The V and J genes are TRBV29-1 and TRBJ2-4; tentative D call: TRBD2 (6 bases). Germline V gene lookup returns CDR1 SQVTM and CDR2 ANQGSEA. The CDR3 length is 12 residues. The V and J ends lost 6 bases and 8 bases respectively, with 14 bases between them. The CDR3 loop is CSVRPTGDIQYF. CDR3 bases: TGCAGCGTAAGGCCCACGGGGGACATTCAGTACTTC.

This clone came up many times. Here the CDR3 reads CASTLAGTGELFF. For the CDR3, the DNA is TGTGCCAGCACATTAGCGGGTACCGGGGAGCTGTTTTTT. This chain joins TRBV9 and TRBJ2-2; 7 bases fit TRBD2. The CDR3 consists of 13 residues. CDR1 and CDR2 (germline): SGDLS, YYNGEE. V was pared by 6 bases and J by 5 bases, with 4 bases of the junction left unmatched.